This T cell receptor (beta chain) is from a study of cytomegalovirus exposure and HLA in healthy donors. Across the whole study: Among roughly 180 million T cells, an earlier analysis found 117 million unique TCR beta sequences. Across around 400 genotyped donors, roughly 80% landed in the Caucasian-associated ancestry cluster. Whole-study findings and limits: Fewer N-insertions than the roughly 700-donor mean were reportedly shown by an Asian-associated ancestry cluster in a later analysis.

This clone was detected only a few times. The antigen remains undetermined. PCR involved 60 Vbeta and 13 Jbeta primers. Only in-frame clones appear in the TCRdb table, and some are missing; sequencing was by immunoSEQ multiplex PCR. The sample shows around 150,000 clones, around 9% of them seen only once. Looked up from germline, CDR1 is MGHRA and CDR2 is YSYEKL. V lost 4 bases and J lost 3; bases outside the gene matches: 9. The CDR3 is 16 amino acids. Sequenced sample: PBMCs. J is TRBJ2-3 and V is TRBV4-1, with 8 bases matching TRBD2. The receptor comes from a woman in her 40s in good health and CMV-seropositive. CDR3 region: CASSLRLAGQTDTQYF. DNA of the CDR3: TGCGCCAGCAGCCTTCGGTTAGCGGGGCAGACAGATACGCAGTATTTT.